Listed below are T cell receptor beta chains from one sample, sequenced in a study of T cells in Graves' hyperthyroidism and ophthalmopathy. TCRdb recomputed calls from the multiplex PCR reads with MiXCR, one row per CDR3 protein. The sample has about 350,000 distinct CDR3 sequences, 15% to 20% seen once. Sequenced input: blood. These receptors were obtained from a woman aged 40-49 years with Graves' ophthalmopathy. Both conserved end residues are part of each CDR3. The D gene is left open where the match is weak. Size is omitted from some rows. Given values are once, few, many or a class for expanded clones.

J gene,D gene,V gene,clone size,CDR3 length,CDR3 DNA,CDR3 protein
TRBJ2-7,TRBD2,TRBV6-2/TRBV6-3,.,13,TGTGCCAGTCTAGCGGGAGGATCATACGAGCAGTACTTC,CASLAGGSYEQYF
TRBJ1-2,.,TRBV12-3/TRBV12-4,many,13,TGTGCCAGCATTAAACAGGGAGGCTATGGCTACACCTTC,CASIKQGGYGYTF
TRBJ1-2,.,TRBV2,many,15,TGTGCCAGCTCTCCCCGGACAGCTTCTAACTATGGCTACACCTTC,CASSPRTASNYGYTF
TRBJ1-1,.,TRBV6-1,many,12,TGTGCCAGCAGTGAAGGTGAGATTGAAGCTTTCTTT,CASSEGEIEAFF
TRBJ1-5,.,TRBV20-1,many,13,TGCAGTGCTAGATTCGTCAGGGATCAGCCCCAGCATTTT,CSARFVRDQPQHF
TRBJ2-7,.,TRBV30,many,14,TGTGCCGGAATGGACTACGGACGGTCATACGAGCAGTACTTC,CAGMDYGRSYEQYF
TRBJ1-2,.,TRBV4-1,many,15,TGCGCCAGCAGCCAAGTTGACAGAGCTAACTATGGCTACACCTTC,CASSQVDRANYGYTF
TRBJ2-7,TRBD2,TRBV10-3,many,15,TGTGCCATCAGTGAGTCGGGACTAGCGGCCTACGAGCAGTACTTC,CAISESGLAAYEQYF
TRBJ2-7,.,TRBV29-1,.,13,TGCAGCGTCCCACTAGCCGACTCCTACGAGCAGTACTTC,CSVPLADSYEQYF
TRBJ2-7,TRBD2,TRBV20-1,.,20,TGCAGTACTAGTCGGTCGCTAATGGCTAGCGGGAACCCTCTCTCCTACGAGCAGTACTTC,CSTSRSLMASGNPLSYEQYF
TRBJ1-1,.,TRBV20-1,many,12,TGCAGTGCTAGACACCCGAACACTGAAGCTTTCTTT,CSARHPNTEAFF
TRBJ1-1,.,TRBV19,many,13,TGTGCCAGTAGAGAGGGTTGGGGCACTGAAGCTTTCTTT,CASREGWGTEAFF
TRBJ2-5,TRBD1,TRBV19,many,15,TGTGCCAGTAGTAATCACAGGGGTGTCTCGGAGACCCAGTACTTC,CASSNHRGVSETQYF
TRBJ1-2,.,TRBV24-1,few,11,TGTGCCACCAGTGCCGGGGTCGGCTACACCTTC,CATSAGVGYTF
TRBJ1-2,.,TRBV6-1,.,10,TGTGCCAGCAGTGAAACTGGCTACACCTTC,CASSETGYTF
TRBJ1-2,.,TRBV20-1,many,11,TGCAGTGCTAGACAGGGCTATGGCTACACCTTC,CSARQGYGYTF
TRBJ2-7,TRBD1,TRBV7-9,many,14,TGTGCCAGCAGCCAACAGGGGGACCCCTACGAGCAGTACTTC,CASSQQGDPYEQYF
TRBJ2-3,TRBD1,TRBV4-2,.,20,TGTGCCAGCAGCCCCATTGACAGGGGGCATCGGCGCTCCTTCACAGATACGCAGTATTTT,CASSPIDRGHRRSFTDTQYF
TRBJ2-5,TRBD2,TRBV15,many,15,TGTGCCACCAGCAGAGATCCGGGAGGGCCAGAGACCCAGTACTTC,CATSRDPGGPETQYF
TRBJ1-3,.,TRBV5-4,many,15,TGTGCCAGCAGCATAGACAGAAGTTCTGGAAACACCATATATTTT,CASSIDRSSGNTIYF
TRBJ2-7,TRBD1,TRBV27,many,15,TGTGCCAGCAGAGAGGAGGGGACAGGGAGCTACGAGCAGTACTTC,CASREEGTGSYEQYF
TRBJ2-2,TRBD2,TRBV9,many,18,TGTGCCAGCAGCGTAGCGATTAGCGGGAGAAACGGCGACGGGGAGCTGTTTTTT,CASSVAISGRNGDGELFF
TRBJ2-7,.,TRBV7-8,few,14,TGTGCCAGCAGCTTAGAGCTCGGGGGGCTCGAGCAGTACTTC,CASSLELGGLEQYF
TRBJ2-5,.,TRBV6-2/TRBV6-3,many,14,TGTGCCAGCAGTTACGGGCCCCAACAAGAGACCCAGTACTTC,CASSYGPQQETQYF
TRBJ1-2,.,TRBV6-1,many,15,TGTGCCAGCAGTGAAGCGCCGGGGGGTAGCTATGGCTACACCTTC,CASSEAPGGSYGYTF
TRBJ1-1,.,TRBV3-1,.,15,TGTGCCAGCAGACCAATTACCGGACATAACACTGAAGCTTTCTTT,CASRPITGHNTEAFF
TRBJ2-6,.,TRBV9,many,14,TGTGCCAGCAGCGCCCTCTCTGGGGCCAACGTCCAGACTTTC,CASSALSGANVQTF
TRBJ1-5,TRBD1,TRBV27,few,13,TGTGCCAGCAGTCCAGGGGGCTTGCAGCCCCAGCATTTT,CASSPGGLQPQHF
TRBJ1-6,.,TRBV6-1,many,14,TGTGCCAGCATGGGCAACTCCTATAATTCACCCCTCCACTTT,CASMGNSYNSPLHF
TRBJ2-2,.,TRBV7-9,once,15,TGTGCCAGCAGATTCGGGGGCCCGAACACCGGGGAGCTGTTTTTT,CASRFGGPNTGELFF
TRBJ2-7,.,TRBV6-5,many,13,TGTGCCAGCAGGTCCGACGTGGGGTACGAGCAGTACTTC,CASRSDVGYEQYF
TRBJ2-7,.,TRBV7-2,many,13,TGTGCCAGCAGCTTAGACGGGATCTACGAGCAGTACTTC,CASSLDGIYEQYF
TRBJ1-6,.,TRBV7-3,many,15,TGTGCCAGCAGCTTAGGGAACAGGGTCAATTCACCCCTCCACTTT,CASSLGNRVNSPLHF
TRBJ2-5,.,TRBV2,many,12,TGTGCCAGCAGTGAGACAGAAGAGACCCAGTACTTC,CASSETEETQYF
TRBJ1-2,TRBD1,TRBV6-1,few,15,TGTGCCAGCAGTGGAGGTGGGACAGGACTGAATGGCTACACCTTC,CASSGGGTGLNGYTF
TRBJ2-6,TRBD1,TRBV12-3/TRBV12-4,.,18,TGTGCCAGCAGTCAACCGGGACAGGGATTTGCTGGGGCCAACGTCCTGACTTTC,CASSQPGQGFAGANVLTF
TRBJ2-7,.,TRBV12-3/TRBV12-4,many,14,TGTGCCAGCAGTCCCGGAGAAGGGGCCTACGAGCAGTACTTC,CASSPGEGAYEQYF
TRBJ1-5,.,TRBV2,many,15,TGTGCCAGCAGTCCGGGGCCTAGTGTGGGTCAGCCCCAGCATTTT,CASSPGPSVGQPQHF
TRBJ1-3,.,TRBV7-9,many,14,TGTGCCAGCAGCTCGCCCGGTCCCGGGAACACCATATATTTT,CASSSPGPGNTIYF
TRBJ1-1,.,TRBV12-5,many,14,TGTGCTAGTGGTTTGGGACAGATGAACACTGAAGCTTTCTTT,CASGLGQMNTEAFF
TRBJ2-7,.,TRBV6-5,many,14,TGTGCCAGCACCCCGGGGCAGATATCCTACGAGCAGTACTTC,CASTPGQISYEQYF
TRBJ1-2,TRBD1,TRBV5-4,many,14,TGTGCCAGCAGCAAGGGACAGGGCAACTATGGCTACACCTTC,CASSKGQGNYGYTF
TRBJ1-2,TRBD1,TRBV12-3/TRBV12-4,many,15,TGTGCCAGCAGTACGGACAGGATCAATAACTATGGCTACACCTTC,CASSTDRINNYGYTF
TRBJ2-2,TRBD1,TRBV6-1,many,14,TGTGCCAGCAGTGAAGAGGGGGCAGTTGGGGAGCTGTTTTTT,CASSEEGAVGELFF
TRBJ2-7,.,TRBV2,.,13,TGTGCCAGCAGTGTACAGGAATTTGACGAGCAGTACTTC,CASSVQEFDEQYF
TRBJ2-7,.,TRBV28,many,14,TGTGCCAGCAGTTTAATGCAGGATGCCTACGAGCAGTACTTC,CASSLMQDAYEQYF
TRBJ2-3,.,TRBV20-1,.,13,TGCAGTGCTCCCGACAGAAGCACAGATACGCAGTATTTT,CSAPDRSTDTQYF
TRBJ2-5,.,TRBV5-4,.,13,TGTGCCAGCAGCTTGGATTTCCAAGAGACCCAGTACTTC,CASSLDFQETQYF
TRBJ2-5,TRBD2,TRBV10-3,few,14,TGTGCCATCAGTGAAAGGGGCGGGGGAGAGACCCAGTACTTC,CAISERGGGETQYF
TRBJ2-7,.,TRBV10-3,many,15,TGTGCCATCAAGGGGGAGTCGGGGTTCCCCCGCGAGCAGTACTTC,CAIKGESGFPREQYF
TRBJ1-5,.,TRBV28,many,17,TGTGCCTCCAGCCCTTTAAGGTTGGGCCAAAGCAATCAGCCCCAGCATTTT,CASSPLRLGQSNQPQHF
TRBJ2-7,TRBD1,TRBV4-1,many,16,TGCGCCAGCAGCCAAGATTCGCAGGGGGCGACCTACGAGCAGTACTTC,CASSQDSQGATYEQYF
TRBJ1-5,TRBD1,TRBV6-5,medium-sized,15,TGTGCCAGCAGTTGGACAGGGGGAATCGATCAGCCCCAGCATTTT,CASSWTGGIDQPQHF
TRBJ2-7,.,TRBV3-1,.,18,TGTGCCAGCAGCCAAGAGGCGGAGGGGACTGGAATACCCTACGAGCAGTACTTC,CASSQEAEGTGIPYEQYF
TRBJ2-2,TRBD2,TRBV30,many,15,TGTGCCTGGATTCATACTAGCGGGAACACCGGGGAGCTGTTTTTT,CAWIHTSGNTGELFF
TRBJ2-5,.,TRBV4-1,many,17,TGCGCCAGCAGCCAAGATGGGGGGACAACCTACCAAGAGACCCAGTACTTC,CASSQDGGTTYQETQYF
TRBJ2-2,.,TRBV7-9,.,15,TGTGCCAGCAGCTTAGCGTTACAGAACACCGGGGAGCTGTTTTTT,CASSLALQNTGELFF
TRBJ2-3,TRBD2,TRBV20-1,few,16,TGCAGTGCTAGCGCTCTAGCGGTCGGGGTAACAGATACGCAGTATTTT,CSASALAVGVTDTQYF
TRBJ2-5,.,TRBV12-3/TRBV12-4,many,13,TGTGCCAGCAGTTTTAAGGGACAAGAGACCCAGTACTTC,CASSFKGQETQYF
TRBJ2-7,.,TRBV5-1,.,15,TGCGCCAGCACTAGAGACAGTTTCCAGTCCTACGAGCAGTACTTC,CASTRDSFQSYEQYF